The rows below give T cell receptor beta chains drawn from one sample of a study of CD8 T cells in Susac syndrome. TCRdb reprocessed the immunoSEQ multiplex PCR reads with MiXCR, giving one entry per CDR3 protein. The data contain approximately 100,000 distinct CDR3 sequences, about 90% of them singletons. Sequenced sample: CD8+ T cells from PBMCs. The origin of the receptors is a human donor in good health. The CDR3 runs from the conserved cysteine through the conserved F or W. D genes are given only for firm matches. Clone size is given for some rows only: seen once, a few or many times, or a class if the clone is expanded.

cdr3_length d_call j_call clone_size v_call cdr3_aa cdr3_nt
13 - TRBJ1-1 few TRBV9 CASSPNGITEAFF TGTGCCAGCAGCCCTAACGGGATTACTGAAGCTTTCTTT
13 - TRBJ1-2 - TRBV25-1 CASSELKESGYTF TGTGCCAGCAGTGAATTGAAGGAGTCTGGCTACACCTTC
16 TRBD2 TRBJ2-3 - TRBV12-3/TRBV12-4 CASSTTSGGATDTQYF TGTGCCAGCAGCACGACTAGCGGGGGGGCAACAGATACGCAGTATTTT
13 - TRBJ1-3 - TRBV14 CASAGPGGNTIYF TGTGCCAGCGCCGGACCGGGCGGAAACACCATATATTTT
12 - TRBJ2-2 - TRBV7-3 CASSIRAGELFF TGTGCCAGCAGCATAAGGGCCGGGGAGCTGTTTTTT
16 TRBD1 TRBJ1-4 - TRBV7-9 CASSLDGTGFGEKLFF TGTGCCAGCAGCTTAGACGGGACAGGGTTTGGGGAAAAACTGTTTTTT
15 - TRBJ1-1 - TRBV20-1 CSANPLQGLDTEAFF TGCAGTGCTAATCCCCTGCAGGGGTTGGACACTGAAGCTTTCTTT
12 - TRBJ2-5 - TRBV14 CASTRSPETQYF TGTGCCAGCACAAGGAGTCCAGAGACCCAGTACTTC
15 - TRBJ2-5 - TRBV5-1 CASKRGDSSQETQYF TGCGCCAGCAAAAGGGGGGACAGCAGCCAAGAGACCCAGTACTTC
11 - TRBJ2-7 - TRBV7-9 CASSQTNEQYF TGTGCCAGCAGCCAAACTAATGAGCAGTACTTC
14 - TRBJ2-7 - TRBV12-3/TRBV12-4 CASNLGTASYEQYF TGTGCCAGCAACCTAGGGACGGCAAGCTACGAGCAGTACTTC
13 - TRBJ2-3 - TRBV27 CASTHFSTDTQYF TGTGCCAGCACCCACTTCAGCACAGATACGCAGTATTTT
15 - TRBJ2-5 - TRBV6-1 CASSESGGNGETQYF TGTGCCAGCAGTGAAAGTGGGGGGAATGGGGAGACCCAGTACTTC
13 - TRBJ1-1 - TRBV7-2 CASSHGGFTEAFF TGTGCCAGCAGCCACGGAGGGTTCACTGAAGCTTTCTTT
14 - TRBJ1-2 - TRBV5-1 CASSLEGLLYGYTF TGCGCCAGCAGCTTGGAGGGTCTCCTCTATGGCTACACCTTC
12 - TRBJ2-2 - TRBV11-1 CASSRGTGELFF TGTGCCAGCAGCAGGGGGACCGGGGAGCTGTTTTTT
13 TRBD1 TRBJ1-2 - TRBV27 CASKAGGAKGYTF TGTGCCAGCAAGGCAGGGGGCGCGAAGGGCTACACCTTC
15 TRBD1 TRBJ2-7 - TRBV7-8 CASSLAGQGSYEQYF TGTGCCAGCAGCTTAGCGGGACAGGGCTCCTACGAGCAGTACTTC
15 TRBD1 TRBJ2-5 - TRBV11-3 CASSSSGQGEETQYF TGTGCCAGCAGCTCCTCCGGACAGGGGGAAGAGACCCAGTACTTC
13 - TRBJ2-7 - TRBV7-7 CASSEGRANEQYF TGTGCTAGCAGCGAAGGTCGGGCGAACGAGCAGTACTTC
16 TRBD2 TRBJ2-3 - TRBV24-1 CATSDFTSGGTDTQYF TGTGCCACCAGTGATTTCACTAGCGGAGGGACAGATACGCAGTATTTT
13 - TRBJ1-1 - TRBV7-9 CASSHTASPEAFF TGTGCCAGCAGCCATACGGCCTCCCCTGAAGCTTTCTTT
18 TRBD2 TRBJ2-5 - TRBV7-2 CASSWGLAGGRRRETQYF TGTGCCAGCAGCTGGGGACTAGCGGGGGGGCGGAGAAGAGAGACCCAGTACTTC
16 TRBD1 TRBJ2-1 - TRBV7-3 CASSLRTGTGVNEQFF TGTGCCAGCAGCTTAAGGACCGGGACAGGGGTCAATGAGCAGTTCTTC
17 TRBD2 TRBJ2-2 - TRBV11-3 CASSSGEGRSNTGELFF TGTGCCAGCAGCTCCGGGGAGGGTCGGAGTAACACCGGGGAGCTGTTTTTT
14 - TRBJ2-7 - TRBV11-2 CASSLGGSRAQQYF TGTGCCAGCAGCTTAGGGGGCTCGAGGGCCCAGCAGTACTTC
15 - TRBJ2-6 - TRBV9 CASSAWGSGANVLTF TGTGCCAGCAGCGCATGGGGCTCTGGGGCCAACGTCCTGACTTTC
18 TRBD2 TRBJ2-3 - TRBV10-3 CAISESFRLAIGTDTQYF TGTGCCATCAGTGAGTCTTTTCGACTAGCAATTGGCACAGATACGCAGTATTTT
14 TRBD1 TRBJ1-2 - TRBV7-9 CASLDGGTDYGYTF TGTGCCAGTCTAGACGGGGGGACAGACTATGGCTACACCTTC
15 TRBD1 TRBJ2-7 - TRBV7-2 CASSLAGTAPWEQYF TGTGCCAGCAGCTTAGCCGGGACAGCCCCTTGGGAGCAGTACTTC
15 - TRBJ2-5 - TRBV14 CASSPTWEMRETQYF TGTGCCAGCAGCCCTACATGGGAGATGCGAGAGACCCAGTACTTC
16 - TRBJ2-3 once TRBV19 CASTPQGQKLTDTQYF TGTGCCAGTACCCCCCAGGGCCAGAAACTGACAGATACGCAGTATTTT
14 - TRBJ1-2 - TRBV7-2 CASSLVSGQIGYTF TGTGCCAGCAGCTTAGTTAGTGGGCAGATCGGCTACACCTTC
18 TRBD1 TRBJ2-7 - TRBV3-1 CASSQANPTGTGTYEQYF TGTGCCAGCAGCCAAGCCAACCCGACAGGGACAGGAACCTACGAGCAGTACTTC
13 - TRBJ2-5 few TRBV6-1 CASTQPEGETQYF TGTGCCAGCACGCAACCTGAGGGAGAGACCCAGTACTTC
16 TRBD2 TRBJ2-1 - TRBV7-8 CASSPLALSSYNEQFF TGTGCCAGCAGCCCACTAGCGTTAAGCTCCTACAATGAGCAGTTCTTC
19 - TRBJ2-1 - TRBV20-1 CSARDAFFFRNVSYNEQFF TGCAGTGCTAGAGATGCCTTCTTCTTTAGGAACGTCTCCTACAATGAGCAGTTCTTC
14 TRBD1 TRBJ1-4 - TRBV18 CASSPQGAGEKLFF TGTGCCAGCTCACCACAGGGGGCTGGTGAAAAACTGTTTTTT
15 - TRBJ2-7 - TRBV4-3 CASSQGAGSSYEQYF TGCGCCAGCAGCCAAGGGGCCGGAAGCTCCTACGAGCAGTACTTC
12 - TRBJ2-5 once TRBV3-1 CASSQDSGTQYF TGTGCCAGCAGCCAAGACTCTGGGACCCAGTACTTC
17 TRBD1 TRBJ1-5 - TRBV6-1 CASSVIPGQGSNQPQHF TGTGCCAGCAGTGTTATCCCGGGACAGGGAAGCAATCAGCCCCAGCATTTT
15 - TRBJ2-2 - TRBV5-1 CASSLGDTDTGELFF TGCGCCAGCAGCTTGGGGGACACGGACACCGGGGAGCTGTTTTTT
15 TRBD1 TRBJ1-2 - TRBV5-6 CASSLRDRGFYGYTF TGTGCCAGCAGCCTCCGAGACAGGGGGTTTTATGGCTACACCTTC
16 TRBD2 TRBJ2-7 once TRBV10-3 CAISDGLAGLSYEQYF TGTGCCATCAGTGACGGCCTAGCGGGATTATCCTACGAGCAGTACTTC
12 TRBD1 TRBJ2-7 few TRBV2 CASRDRSYEQYF TGTGCCAGCAGGGACAGGTCCTACGAGCAGTACTTC
14 - TRBJ1-1 - TRBV7-8 CASSPRRVNTEAFF TGTGCCAGCAGCCCCCGGCGGGTTAACACTGAAGCTTTCTTT
14 - TRBJ1-5 - TRBV7-2 CASSLTSSNQPQHF TGTGCCAGCAGCTTGACAAGTAGCAATCAGCCCCAGCATTTT